This paragraph reports one T cell receptor beta chain. Using immunoSEQ multiplex PCR, the repertoire was profiled, and TCRdb retains in-frame clones only, with some absent. The data show approximately 400,000 clones, about four fifths seen once. The sample is drawn from a study of blood T cell repertoires in COVID-19. This CDR3 is built from 15 residues. CDR1 is LNHDA, CDR2 SQIVND, per germline (reference sequence). The V end was cut by 5 bases, the J end by 6 bases, with 19 bases between. The TCR was taken from a woman aged 45-65 years who had recovered from COVID-19. The specimen sequenced was PBMCs or T cells enriched from blood (not recorded which). The V call is TRBV19, the J call TRBJ1-1; no clear D. In DNA form, the CDR3 reads TGTGCCAGTAGTCGGGCCCTCGAGGGTCGACCTGAAGCTTTCTTT. Translated, it gives CASSRALEGRPEAFF. The variable domain in full, completed from reference TRBV19 and TRBJ1-1, reads DGGITQSPKYLFRKEGQNVTLSCEQNLNHDAMYWYRQDPGQGLRLIYYSQIVNDFQKGDIAEGYSVSREKKESFPLTVTSAQKNPTAFYLCASSRALEGRPEAFFGQGTRLTVV.